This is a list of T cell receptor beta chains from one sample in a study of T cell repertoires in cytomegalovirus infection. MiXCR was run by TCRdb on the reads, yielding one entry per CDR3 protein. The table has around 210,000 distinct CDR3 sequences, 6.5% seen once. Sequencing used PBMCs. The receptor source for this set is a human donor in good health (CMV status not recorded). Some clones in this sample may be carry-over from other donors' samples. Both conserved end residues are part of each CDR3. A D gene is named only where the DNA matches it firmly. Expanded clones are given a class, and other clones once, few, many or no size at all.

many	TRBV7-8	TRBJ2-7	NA	CASSPFGSDYEQYF	TGTGCCAGCAGCCCGTTCGGGTCTGACTACGAGCAGTACTTC
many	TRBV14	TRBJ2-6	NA	CASSQREHGANVLTF	TGTGCCAGCAGCCAGCGTGAGCATGGGGCCAACGTCCTGACTTTC
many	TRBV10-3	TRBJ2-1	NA	CAISGDSFSYNEQFF	TGTGCCATCAGCGGCGACAGTTTCTCCTACAATGAGCAGTTCTTC
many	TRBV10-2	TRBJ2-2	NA	CASSNMQGTITGELFF	TGCGCCAGCAGTAATATGCAGGGGACGATCACCGGGGAGCTGTTTTTT
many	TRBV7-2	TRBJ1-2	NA	CASSLSTLYGYTF	TGTGCCAGCAGCTTATCCACCCTCTATGGCTACACCTTC
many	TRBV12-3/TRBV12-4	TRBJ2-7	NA	CASSYGGDSYEQYF	TGTGCCAGCAGTTATGGAGGGGATTCCTACGAGCAGTACTTC
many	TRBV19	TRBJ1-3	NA	CASKLIAGSSGNTIYF	TGTGCCAGTAAACTAATCGCAGGAAGCTCTGGAAACACCATATATTTT
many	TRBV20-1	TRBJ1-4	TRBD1	CSAKDRVKLFF	TGCAGTGCCAAGGACAGGGTGAAACTGTTTTTT
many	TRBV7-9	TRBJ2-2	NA	CASSLVPGTGELFF	TGTGCCAGCAGCTTAGTTCCAGGGACCGGGGAGCTGTTTTTT
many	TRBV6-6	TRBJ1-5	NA	CASSYAIFQPQHF	TGTGCCAGCAGTTACGCGATTTTTCAGCCCCAGCATTTT
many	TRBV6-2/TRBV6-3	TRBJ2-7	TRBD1	CASRKTGESYEQYF	TGTGCCAGCAGAAAAACAGGGGAGTCCTACGAGCAGTACTTC
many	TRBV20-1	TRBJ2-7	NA	CSARDQDSSYEQYF	TGCAGTGCTAGAGATCAGGACAGTTCCTACGAGCAGTACTTC
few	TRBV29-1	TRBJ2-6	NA	CSVVSAGSGANVLTF	TGCAGCGTTGTCTCCGCTGGCTCTGGGGCCAACGTCCTGACTTTC
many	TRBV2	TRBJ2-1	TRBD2	CASIRLAGGDNEQFF	TGTGCCAGCATCCGACTAGCGGGGGGGGACAATGAGCAGTTCTTC
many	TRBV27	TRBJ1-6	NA	CASSLRPGNNSPLHF	TGTGCCAGCAGTTTACGGCCAGGGAATAATTCACCCCTCCACTTT
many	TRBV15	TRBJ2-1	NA	CATSMPGGNEQFF	TGTGCCACCAGCATGCCTGGGGGCAATGAGCAGTTCTTC
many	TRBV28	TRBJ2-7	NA	CASSSRTYEQYF	TGTGCCAGCAGCTCCCGGACCTACGAGCAGTACTTC
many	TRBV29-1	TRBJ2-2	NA	CSVEDREVGRGELFF	TGCAGCGTTGAAGACAGGGAGGTGGGACGCGGGGAGCTGTTTTTT
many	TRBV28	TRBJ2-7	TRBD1	CASSSTPGTGGEQYF	TGTGCCAGCAGTTCCACCCCCGGGACAGGGGGCGAGCAGTACTTC
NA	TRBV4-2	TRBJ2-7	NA	CASSQDGQSTYEQYF	TGTGCCAGCAGCCAAGATGGGCAGAGCACCTACGAGCAGTACTTC
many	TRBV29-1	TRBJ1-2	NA	CSVEKEGTIYGYTF	TGCAGCGTTGAAAAGGAGGGCACGATCTATGGCTACACCTTC
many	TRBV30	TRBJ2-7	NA	CAWSQTSQGYEQYF	TGTGCCTGGAGTCAAACAAGCCAGGGCTACGAGCAGTACTTC
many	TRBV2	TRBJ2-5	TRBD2	CASRWTSGGSQETQYF	TGTGCCAGCAGATGGACTAGCGGGGGTTCCCAAGAGACCCAGTACTTC
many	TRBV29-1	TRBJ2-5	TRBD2	CSVETTGRSGGGPETQYF	TGCAGCGTTGAAACAACCGGCCGGAGCGGGGGGGGCCCAGAGACCCAGTACTTC
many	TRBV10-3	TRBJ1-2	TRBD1	CAISNSGTGAQGGYTF	TGTGCCATCAGTAACTCCGGGACAGGGGCGCAGGGTGGCTACACCTTC
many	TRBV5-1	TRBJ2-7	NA	CASSWGVGYEQYF	TGCGCCAGCAGCTGGGGTGTGGGCTACGAGCAGTACTTC
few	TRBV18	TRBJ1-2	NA	CASSPTKEYGYTF	TGTGCCAGCTCACCAACGAAAGAGTATGGCTACACCTTC
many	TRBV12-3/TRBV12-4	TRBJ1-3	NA	CASSFPVSSNTIYF	TGTGCCAGCAGTTTCCCCGTTTCGTCGAACACCATATATTTT
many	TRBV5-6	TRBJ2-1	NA	CASSPLGSDEQFF	TGTGCCAGCAGCCCTTTGGGGTCAGATGAGCAGTTCTTC
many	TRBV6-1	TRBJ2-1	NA	CASSYAPVAYNEQFF	TGTGCCAGCAGTTACGCGCCCGTCGCCTACAATGAGCAGTTCTTC
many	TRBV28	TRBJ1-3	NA	CASSSERNRDGNTIYF	TGTGCCAGCAGTTCAGAGAGAAACCGAGATGGAAACACCATATATTTT
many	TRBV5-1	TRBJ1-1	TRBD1	CASSPWTGANTEAFF	TGCGCCAGCAGCCCGTGGACAGGGGCGAACACTGAAGCTTTCTTT
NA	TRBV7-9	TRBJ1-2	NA	CASSLRNRESGYTF	TGTGCCAGCAGCTTACGAAACAGGGAAAGTGGCTACACCTTC
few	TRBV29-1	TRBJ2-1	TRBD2	CSVRERGGLNEQFF	TGCAGCGTTCGAGAGCGGGGGGGCCTCAATGAGCAGTTCTTC
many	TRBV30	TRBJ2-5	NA	CAWSRLSETQYF	TGTGCCTGGAGTAGGCTTTCCGAGACCCAGTACTTC
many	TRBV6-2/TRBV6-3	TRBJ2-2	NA	CASWEQGLNFVNTGELFF	TGTGCCAGCTGGGAACAGGGTCTGAACTTCGTCAACACCGGGGAGCTGTTTTTT
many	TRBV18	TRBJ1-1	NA	CASSLKTVDMNTEAFF	TGTGCCAGCTCACTAAAGACGGTCGATATGAACACTGAAGCTTTCTTT
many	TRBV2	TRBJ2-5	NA	CASSEQGGTQYF	TGTGCCAGCAGTGAGCAGGGGGGGACCCAGTACTTC
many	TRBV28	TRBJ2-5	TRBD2	CASSGKVGGETQYF	TGTGCCTCAAGCGGGAAAGTTGGGGGAGAGACCCAGTACTTC
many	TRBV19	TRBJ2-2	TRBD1	CASSRDRVTGELFF	TGTGCCAGTAGTAGGGACAGGGTCACCGGGGAGCTGTTTTTT
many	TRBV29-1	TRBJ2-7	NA	CSVEDPRAGEGEQYF	TGCAGCGTTGAAGATCCCCGGGCAGGGGAGGGTGAGCAGTACTTC
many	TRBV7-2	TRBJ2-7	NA	CASSLEGLPSYEQYF	TGTGCCAGCAGCTTAGAGGGGCTGCCATCCTACGAGCAGTACTTC
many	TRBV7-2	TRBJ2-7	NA	CASSLRQGPYEQYF	TGTGCCAGCAGCTTGCGGCAGGGCCCCTACGAGCAGTACTTC
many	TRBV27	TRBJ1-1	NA	CASSFNQADTEAFF	TGTGCCAGCAGTTTCAACCAGGCTGACACTGAAGCTTTCTTT